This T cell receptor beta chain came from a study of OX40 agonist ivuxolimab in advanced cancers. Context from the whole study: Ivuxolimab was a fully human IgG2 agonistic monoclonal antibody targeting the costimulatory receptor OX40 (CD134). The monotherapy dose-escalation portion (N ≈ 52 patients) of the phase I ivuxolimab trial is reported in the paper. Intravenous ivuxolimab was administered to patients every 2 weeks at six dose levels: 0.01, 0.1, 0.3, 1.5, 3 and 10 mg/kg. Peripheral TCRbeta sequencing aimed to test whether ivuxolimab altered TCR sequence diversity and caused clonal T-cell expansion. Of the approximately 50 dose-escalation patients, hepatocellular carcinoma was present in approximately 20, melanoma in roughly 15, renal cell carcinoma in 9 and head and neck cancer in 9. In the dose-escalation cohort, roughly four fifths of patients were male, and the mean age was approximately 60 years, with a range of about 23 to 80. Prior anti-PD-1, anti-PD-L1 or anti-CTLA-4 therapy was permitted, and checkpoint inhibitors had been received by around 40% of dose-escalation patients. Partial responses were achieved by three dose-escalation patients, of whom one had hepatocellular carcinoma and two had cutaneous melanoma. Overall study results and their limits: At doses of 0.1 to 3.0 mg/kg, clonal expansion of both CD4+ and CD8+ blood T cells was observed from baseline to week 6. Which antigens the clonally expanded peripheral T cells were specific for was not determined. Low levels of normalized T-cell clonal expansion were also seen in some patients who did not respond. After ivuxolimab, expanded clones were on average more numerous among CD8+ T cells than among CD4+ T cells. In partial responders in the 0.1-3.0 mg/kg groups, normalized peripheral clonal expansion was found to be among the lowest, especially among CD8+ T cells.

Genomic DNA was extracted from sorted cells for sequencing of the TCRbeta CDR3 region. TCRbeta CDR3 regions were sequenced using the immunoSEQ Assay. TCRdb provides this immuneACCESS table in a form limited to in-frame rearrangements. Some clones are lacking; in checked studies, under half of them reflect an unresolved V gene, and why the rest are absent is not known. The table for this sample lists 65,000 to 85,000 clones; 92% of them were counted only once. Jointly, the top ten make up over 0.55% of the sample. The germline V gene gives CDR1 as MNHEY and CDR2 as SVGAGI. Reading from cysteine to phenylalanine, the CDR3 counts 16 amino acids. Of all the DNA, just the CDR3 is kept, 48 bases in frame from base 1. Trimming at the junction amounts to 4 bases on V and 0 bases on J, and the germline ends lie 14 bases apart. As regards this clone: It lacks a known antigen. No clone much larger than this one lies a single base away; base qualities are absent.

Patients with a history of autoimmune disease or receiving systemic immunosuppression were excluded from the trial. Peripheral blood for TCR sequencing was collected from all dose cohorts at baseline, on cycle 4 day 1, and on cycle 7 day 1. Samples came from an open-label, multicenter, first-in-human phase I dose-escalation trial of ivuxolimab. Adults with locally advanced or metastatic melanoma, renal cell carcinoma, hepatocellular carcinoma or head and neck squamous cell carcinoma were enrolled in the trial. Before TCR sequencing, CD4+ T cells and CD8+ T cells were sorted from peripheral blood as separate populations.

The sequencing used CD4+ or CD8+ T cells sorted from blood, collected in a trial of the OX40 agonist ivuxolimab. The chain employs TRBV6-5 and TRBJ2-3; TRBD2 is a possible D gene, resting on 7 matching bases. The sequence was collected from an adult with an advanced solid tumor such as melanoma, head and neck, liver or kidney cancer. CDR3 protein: CASSFRGGASTDTQYF. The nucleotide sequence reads TGTGCCAGCAGTTTTAGGGGGGGGGCTAGCACAGATACGCAGTATTTT.